One and the same sample provided the 5 T cell receptor beta chains below, sequenced in a study of cytomegalovirus exposure and HLA in healthy donors. 60 Vbeta and 13 Jbeta primers were used in PCR. TCRdb's table, derived via immunoSEQ multiplex PCR, lists solely in-frame clones and lacks some. The data hold around 150,000 clones, with roughly 74% observed a single time. Sequencing was carried out using PBMCs. Every receptor here comes from a male donor in good health and CMV-seronegative.

This chain links TRBV5-6 with TRBJ1-4, with D tentatively TRBD1 (5 bases). V was clipped by 4 bases and J by 6 bases, with 22 bases between them. Looked up from germline, CDR1 is SGHDT and CDR2 is YYEEEE. The CDR3 is made up of 17 amino acids. The CDR3 is CASSGHTLGTRDEKLFF. The CDR3 coding sequence is TGTGCCAGCAGCGGGCATACGTTGGGGACTCGGGATGAAAAACTGTTTTTT. Full variable domain (rest looked up from reference TRBV5-6 and TRBJ1-4): DAGVTQSPTHLIKTRGQQVTLRCSPKSGHDTVSWYQQALGQGPQFIFQYYEEEERQRGNFPDRFSGHQFPNYSSELNVNALLLGDSALYLCASSGHTLGTRDEKLFFGSGTQLSVL.

The chain carries TRBV6-5 and TRBJ2-5; TRBD1 matches 9 bases. CDR1 is MNHEY and CDR2 is SVGAGI in the germline V gene. The CDR3 has 16 residues. With 2 bases clipped from V and 1 base from J, the junction kept 5 bases outside the gene matches. The CDR3 coding sequence is TGTGCCAGCAGTTACCGCCCGGGACAGGGCCAAGAGACCCAGTACTTC. Protein product: CASSYRPGQGQETQYF.

The gene calls are TRBV7-3 and TRBJ1-1, with a tentative D call TRBD1 (5 bases). Germline V gene sequence: CDR1 SGHTA, CDR2 FQGTGA. The CDR3 extends over 14 amino acids. Trimming stripped 0 bases from V and 1 base from J, with 6 bases between. In DNA form, the CDR3 reads TGTGCCAGCAGCTTAACGGGGGGGAACACTGAAGCTTTCTTT. Amino acid sequence: CASSLTGGNTEAFF.

V and J are TRBV2 and TRBJ2-1; 10 nucleotides align to TRBD2. The length of the CDR3 is 14 residues. Looked up from germline, CDR1 is SNHLY and CDR2 is FYNNEI. The V and J ends lost 7 bases and 7 bases, in that order; junction bases with no gene match: 7. As DNA, the CDR3 is TGTGCCAGCATCATAGCGGGGGGAGGGAATGAGCAGTTCTTC. It specifies CASIIAGGGNEQFF.

The chain recombines TRBV5-1 with TRBJ2-4; 10 bases map to TRBD1. The germline V gene has CDR1 SGHRS and CDR2 YFSETQ. J gave up 2 bases and V 4 bases, and 6 bases lay outside the gene matches. The CDR3 has 16 amino acids. The CDR3 DNA follows: TGCGCCAGCAGCCCGAGACAGGGGGCATCCAAAAACATTCAGTACTTC. Residues: CASSPRQGASKNIQYF.